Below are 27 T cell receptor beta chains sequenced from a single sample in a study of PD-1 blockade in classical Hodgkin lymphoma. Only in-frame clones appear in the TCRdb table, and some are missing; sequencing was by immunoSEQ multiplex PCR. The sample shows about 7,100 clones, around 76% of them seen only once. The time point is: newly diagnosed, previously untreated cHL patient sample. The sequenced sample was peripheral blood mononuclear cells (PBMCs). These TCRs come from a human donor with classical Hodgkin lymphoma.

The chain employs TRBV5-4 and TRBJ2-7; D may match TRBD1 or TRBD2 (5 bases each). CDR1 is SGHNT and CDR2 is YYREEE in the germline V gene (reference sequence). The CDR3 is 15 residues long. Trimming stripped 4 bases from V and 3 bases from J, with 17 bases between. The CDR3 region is CASSAGTAAHYEQYF. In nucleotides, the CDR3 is TGTGCCAGCAGCGCTGGGACCGCAGCCCACTACGAGCAGTACTTC.

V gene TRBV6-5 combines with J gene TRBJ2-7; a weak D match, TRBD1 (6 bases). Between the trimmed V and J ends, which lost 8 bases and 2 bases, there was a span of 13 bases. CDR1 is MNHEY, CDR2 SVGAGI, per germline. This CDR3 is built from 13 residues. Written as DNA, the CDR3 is TGTGCCAGCGCGGTGGGACAAGCCTACGAGCAGTACTTC. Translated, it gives CASAVGQAYEQYF.

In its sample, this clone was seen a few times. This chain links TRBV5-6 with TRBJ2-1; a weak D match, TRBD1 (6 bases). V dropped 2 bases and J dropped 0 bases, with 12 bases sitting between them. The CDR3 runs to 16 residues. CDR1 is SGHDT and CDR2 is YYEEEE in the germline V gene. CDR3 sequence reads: CASSFGGLSSYNEQFF. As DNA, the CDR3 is TGTGCCAGCAGCTTTGGGGGCCTAAGCTCCTACAATGAGCAGTTCTTC.

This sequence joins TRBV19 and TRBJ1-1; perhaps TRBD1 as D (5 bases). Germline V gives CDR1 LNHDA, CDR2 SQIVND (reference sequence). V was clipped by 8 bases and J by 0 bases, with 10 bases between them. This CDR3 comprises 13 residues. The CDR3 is CASEQDMNTEAFF. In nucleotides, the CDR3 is TGTGCCAGTGAACAGGACATGAACACTGAAGCTTTCTTT.

This chain's CDR3 is CASSLGPREQYF. Here the CDR3 DNA reads TGTGCCAGCAGCTTGGGACCTAGGGAGCAGTACTTC. The chain is built from TRBV7-9 and TRBJ2-7; D possibly matches TRBD1 or TRBD2 (5 bases each). Trimming removed 3 bases from V and 7 bases from J, with 10 bases in between. Per germline, CDR1 SEHNR and CDR2 FQNEAQ (reference sequence). CDR3 length: 12 amino acids.

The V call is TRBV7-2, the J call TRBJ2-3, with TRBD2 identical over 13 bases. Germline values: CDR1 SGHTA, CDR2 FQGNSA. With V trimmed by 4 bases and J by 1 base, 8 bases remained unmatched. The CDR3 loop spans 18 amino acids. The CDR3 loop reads CASSSPTSGRTRTDTQYF. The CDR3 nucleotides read TGTGCCAGCAGCTCCCCGACTAGCGGGAGGACCCGCACAGATACGCAGTATTTT.

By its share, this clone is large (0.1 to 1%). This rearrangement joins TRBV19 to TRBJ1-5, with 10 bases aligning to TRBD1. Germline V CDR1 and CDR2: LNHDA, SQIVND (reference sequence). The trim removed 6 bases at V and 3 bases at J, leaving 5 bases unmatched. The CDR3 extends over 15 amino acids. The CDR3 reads CASSTTGGDNQPQHF. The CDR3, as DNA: TGTGCCAGTAGCACGACAGGGGGCGACAATCAGCCCCAGCATTTT.

The DNA of the CDR3 is TGTGCCAGCCTTCAGGATCGAGGGAATGAGCAGTTCTTC. Its protein is CASLQDRGNEQFF. V gene TRBV2 combines with J gene TRBJ2-1; D may be TRBD2 (5 bases). There are 13 residues in the CDR3. The V end was cut by 8 bases, the J end by 7 bases, with 15 bases between. Germline CDR1 SNHLY, CDR2 FYNNEI.

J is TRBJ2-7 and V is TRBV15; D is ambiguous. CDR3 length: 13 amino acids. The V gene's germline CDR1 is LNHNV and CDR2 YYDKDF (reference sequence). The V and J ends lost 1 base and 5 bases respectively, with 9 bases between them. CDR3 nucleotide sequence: TGTGCCACCAGCAGAGCCCTATTCGACGAGCAGTACTTC. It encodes CATSRALFDEQYF.

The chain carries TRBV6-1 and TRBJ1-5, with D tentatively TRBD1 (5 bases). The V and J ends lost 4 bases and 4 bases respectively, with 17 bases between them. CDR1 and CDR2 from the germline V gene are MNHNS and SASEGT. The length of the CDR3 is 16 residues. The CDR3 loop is CASSVEGSRENQPQHF. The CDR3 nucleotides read TGTGCCAGCAGTGTGGAGGGGAGTCGTGAGAATCAGCCCCAGCATTTT.

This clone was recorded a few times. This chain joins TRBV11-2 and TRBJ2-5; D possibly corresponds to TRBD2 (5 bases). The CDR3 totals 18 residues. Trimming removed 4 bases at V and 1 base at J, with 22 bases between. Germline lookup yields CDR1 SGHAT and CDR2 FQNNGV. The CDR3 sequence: CASSSTWVAAESQETQYF. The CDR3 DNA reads TGTGCCAGCAGCTCTACCTGGGTGGCAGCGGAGAGCCAAGAGACCCAGTACTTC. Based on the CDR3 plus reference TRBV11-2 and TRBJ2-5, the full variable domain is EAGVAQSPRYKIIEKRQSVAFWCNPISGHATLYWYQQILGQGPKLLIQFQNNGVVDDSQLPKDRFSAERLKGVDSTLKIQPAKLEDSAVYLCASSSTWVAAESQETQYFGPGTRLLVL.

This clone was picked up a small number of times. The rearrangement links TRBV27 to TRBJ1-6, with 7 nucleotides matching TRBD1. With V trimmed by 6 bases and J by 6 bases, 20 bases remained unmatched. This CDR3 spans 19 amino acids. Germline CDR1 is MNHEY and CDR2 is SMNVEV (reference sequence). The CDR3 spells CASSPLGGEGASGNSPLHF. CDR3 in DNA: TGTGCCAGCAGCCCCTTGGGGGGCGAGGGGGCAAGCGGTAATTCACCCCTCCACTTT.

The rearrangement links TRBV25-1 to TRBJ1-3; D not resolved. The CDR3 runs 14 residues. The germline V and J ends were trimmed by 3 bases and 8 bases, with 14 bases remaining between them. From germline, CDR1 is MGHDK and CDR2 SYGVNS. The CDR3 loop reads CASSDSSSGDTIYF. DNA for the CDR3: TGTGCCAGCAGTGACAGTAGCTCTGGGGACACCATATATTTT.

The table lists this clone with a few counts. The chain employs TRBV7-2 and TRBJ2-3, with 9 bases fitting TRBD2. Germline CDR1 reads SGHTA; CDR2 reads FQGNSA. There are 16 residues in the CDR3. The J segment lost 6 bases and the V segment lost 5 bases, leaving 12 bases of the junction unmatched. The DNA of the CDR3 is TGTGCCAGCAGCCGGGGGAGCGGGGGGCGGAGGGATACGCAGTATTTT. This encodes CASSRGSGGRRDTQYF.

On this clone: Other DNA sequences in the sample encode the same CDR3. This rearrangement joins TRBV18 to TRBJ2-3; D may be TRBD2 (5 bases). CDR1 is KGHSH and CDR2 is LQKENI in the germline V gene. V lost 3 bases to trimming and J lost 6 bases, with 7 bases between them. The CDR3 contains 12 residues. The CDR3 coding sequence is TGTGCCAGCTCACCCCCGGGGGATACGCAGTATTTT. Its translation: CASSPPGDTQYF.

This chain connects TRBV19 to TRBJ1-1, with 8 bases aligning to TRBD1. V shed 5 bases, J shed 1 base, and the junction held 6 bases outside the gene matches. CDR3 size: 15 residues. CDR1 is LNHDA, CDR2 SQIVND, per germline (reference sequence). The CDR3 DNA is TGTGCCAGTAGTTCCCTTACAGGGGGGAACACTGAAGCTTTCTTT. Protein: CASSSLTGGNTEAFF.

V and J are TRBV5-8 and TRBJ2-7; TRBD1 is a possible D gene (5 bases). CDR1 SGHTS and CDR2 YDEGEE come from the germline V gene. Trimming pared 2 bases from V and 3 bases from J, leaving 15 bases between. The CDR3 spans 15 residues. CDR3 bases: TGTGCCAGCAGCTTTACAGGACCCTCCAACTACGAGCAGTACTTC. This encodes CASSFTGPSNYEQYF.

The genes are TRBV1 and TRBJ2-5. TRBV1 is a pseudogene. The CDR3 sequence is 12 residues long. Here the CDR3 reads CTSSHGTLTQYF. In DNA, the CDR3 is TGCACCAGCAGCCATGGGACCCTGACCCAGTACTTC.

CDR3 in DNA: TGTGCCACCAGCAGAGATAAGGGTAGCGTGGACATTCAGTACTTC. Protein product: CATSRDKGSVDIQYF. The chain is built from TRBV15 and TRBJ2-4; maybe TRBD2 (5 bases). Germline CDR1 is LNHNV and CDR2 is YYDKDF (reference sequence). The CDR3 length is 15 residues. V lost 0 bases and J 8 bases, leaving 14 bases between the germline ends.

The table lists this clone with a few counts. CDR3 bases: TGTGCCAGCAGTTCGACAGAAGATGGCTACACCTTC. This codes for CASSSTEDGYTF. The chain uses TRBV28 and TRBJ1-2; D is possibly TRBD1 (5 bases). The CDR3 is made up of 12 amino acids. Trimming pared 4 bases from V and 6 bases from J, leaving 9 bases between. In germline, CDR1 is MDHEN, CDR2 SYDVKM.

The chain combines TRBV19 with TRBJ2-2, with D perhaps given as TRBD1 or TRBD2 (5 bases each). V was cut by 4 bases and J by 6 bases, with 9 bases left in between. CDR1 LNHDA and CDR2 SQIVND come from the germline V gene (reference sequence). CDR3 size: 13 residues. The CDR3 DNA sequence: TGTGCCAGTAGTAACCAGGGAGCCGGGGAGCTGTTTTTT. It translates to CASSNQGAGELFF.

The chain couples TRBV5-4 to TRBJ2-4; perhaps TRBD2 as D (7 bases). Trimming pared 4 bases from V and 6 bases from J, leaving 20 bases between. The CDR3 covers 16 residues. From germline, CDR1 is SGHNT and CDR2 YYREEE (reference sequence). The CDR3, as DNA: TGTGCCAGCAGCCCGGGGGGCCACAGGGACCTAAACATTCAGTACTTC. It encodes CASSPGGHRDLNIQYF.

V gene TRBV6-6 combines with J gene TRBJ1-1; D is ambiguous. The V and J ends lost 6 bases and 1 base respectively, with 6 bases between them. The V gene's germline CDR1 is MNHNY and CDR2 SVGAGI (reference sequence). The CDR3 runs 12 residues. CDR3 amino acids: CASRNGNTEAFF. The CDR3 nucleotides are TGTGCCAGCAGAAATGGGAACACTGAAGCTTTCTTT.

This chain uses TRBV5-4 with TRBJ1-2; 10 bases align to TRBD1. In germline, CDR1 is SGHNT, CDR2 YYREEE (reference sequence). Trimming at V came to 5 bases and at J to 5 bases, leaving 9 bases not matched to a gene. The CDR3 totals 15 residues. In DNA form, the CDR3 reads TGTGCCAGCAGGTCCGGGACAGGGGATCCGTATGGCTACACCTTC. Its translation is CASRSGTGDPYGYTF.

The CDR3 loop is CSGTQGDEQYF. CDR3 coding DNA: TGCAGCGGAACACAGGGCGACGAGCAGTACTTC. The chain is built from TRBV29-1 and TRBJ2-7; tentatively, D is TRBD1 (6 bases). The V gene lost 7 bases and the J gene lost 5 bases, with 12 bases spanning the gap. CDR1 is SQVTM and CDR2 is ANQGSEA in the germline V gene. The CDR3 totals 11 residues.

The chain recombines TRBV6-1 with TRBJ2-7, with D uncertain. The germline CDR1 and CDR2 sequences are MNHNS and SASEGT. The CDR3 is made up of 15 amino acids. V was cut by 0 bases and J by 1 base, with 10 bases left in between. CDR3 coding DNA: TGTGCCAGCAGTGAAGCGGATGGGTTATCCTACGAGCAGTACTTC. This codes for CASSEADGLSYEQYF.

The CDR3 sequence: CASSHSTGDEQYF. CDR3 bases: TGTGCCAGCAGCCACTCGACAGGGGACGAGCAGTACTTC. The gene calls are TRBV5-4 and TRBJ2-7; TRBD1 matches at 8 bases. This CDR3 has 13 residues. Germline V gene sequence: CDR1 SGHNT, CDR2 YYREEE (reference sequence). Trimming cost V 4 bases and J 5 bases; bases outside gene matches: 5.